This T cell receptor beta chain was captured by sequencing in a study of T cells in Graves' hyperthyroidism and ophthalmopathy. The germline V and J ends were trimmed by 1 base and 0 bases, with 11 bases remaining between them. The CDR3 sequence is 16 residues long. Germline lookup yields CDR1 SGHNT and CDR2 YENEEA. This clonotype was detected many times. What was amplified from RNA transcripts were TCR beta CDR3 regions. The HTBI primer set drove a first-round RT-PCR of the TCR CDR3. TCRdb reprocessed the multiplex PCR reads with MiXCR, giving one entry per CDR3 protein. The table has about 500,000 distinct CDR3 sequences, about 16% seen once.

The sequencing sample was made of blood. This TCR derives from a woman in her 30s with Graves' ophthalmopathy. The chain carries TRBV11-3 and TRBJ2-3, with no clear D. This chain's CDR3 is CASSLGVVPSTDTQYF. CDR3 DNA sequence: TGTGCCAGCAGCTTAGGAGTAGTTCCTAGCACAGATACGCAGTATTTT.